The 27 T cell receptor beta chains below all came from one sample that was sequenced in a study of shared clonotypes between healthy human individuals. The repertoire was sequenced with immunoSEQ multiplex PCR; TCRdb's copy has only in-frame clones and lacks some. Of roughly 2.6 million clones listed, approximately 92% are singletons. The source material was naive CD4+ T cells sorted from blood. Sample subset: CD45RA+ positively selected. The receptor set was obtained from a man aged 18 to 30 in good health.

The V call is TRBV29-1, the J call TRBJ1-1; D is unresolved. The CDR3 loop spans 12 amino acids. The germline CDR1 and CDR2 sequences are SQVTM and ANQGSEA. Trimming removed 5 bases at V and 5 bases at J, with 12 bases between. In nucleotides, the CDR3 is TGCAGCGTTCAACCACTACCTACTGAAGCTTTCTTT. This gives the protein CSVQPLPTEAFF. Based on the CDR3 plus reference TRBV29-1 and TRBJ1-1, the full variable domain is SAVISQKPSRDICQRGTSLTIQCQVDSQVTMMFWYRQQPGQSLTLIATANQGSEATYESGFVIDKFPISRPNLTFSTLTVSNMSPEDSSIYLCSVQPLPTEAFFGQGTRLTVV.

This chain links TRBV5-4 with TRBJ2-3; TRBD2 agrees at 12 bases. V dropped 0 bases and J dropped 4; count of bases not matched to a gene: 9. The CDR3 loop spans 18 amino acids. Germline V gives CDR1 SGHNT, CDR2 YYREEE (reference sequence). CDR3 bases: TGTGCCAGCAGCTTGGGGGGACTAGCGGGCAGGACATCAGATACGCAGTATTTT. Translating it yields CASSLGGLAGRTSDTQYF.

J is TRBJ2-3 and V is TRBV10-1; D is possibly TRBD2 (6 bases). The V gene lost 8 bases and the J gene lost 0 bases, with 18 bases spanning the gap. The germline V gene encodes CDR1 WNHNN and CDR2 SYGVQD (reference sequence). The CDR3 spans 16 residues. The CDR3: CASGTRGITSTDTQYF. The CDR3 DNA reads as TGCGCCAGCGGAACCCGCGGGATTACTAGCACAGATACGCAGTATTTT.

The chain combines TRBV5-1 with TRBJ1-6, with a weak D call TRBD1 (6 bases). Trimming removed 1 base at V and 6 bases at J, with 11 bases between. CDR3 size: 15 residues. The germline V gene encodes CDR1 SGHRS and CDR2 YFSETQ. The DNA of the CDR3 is TGCGCCAGCAGCTTGACAGGGTTAATTAATTCACCCCTCCACTTT. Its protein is CASSLTGLINSPLHF.

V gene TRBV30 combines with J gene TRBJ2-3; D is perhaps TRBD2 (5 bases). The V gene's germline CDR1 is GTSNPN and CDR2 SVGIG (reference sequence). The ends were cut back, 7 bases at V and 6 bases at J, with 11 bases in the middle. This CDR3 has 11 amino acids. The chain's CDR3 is CASLRGDTQYF. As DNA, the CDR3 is TGTGCCTCCCTAAGAGGGGATACGCAGTATTTT.

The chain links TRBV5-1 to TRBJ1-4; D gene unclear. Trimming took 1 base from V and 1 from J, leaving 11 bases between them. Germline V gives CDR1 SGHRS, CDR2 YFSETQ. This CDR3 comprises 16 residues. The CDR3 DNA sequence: TGCGCCAGCAGCTTGTATCCGCGAGTAACTAATGAAAAACTGTTTTTT. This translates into CASSLYPRVTNEKLFF. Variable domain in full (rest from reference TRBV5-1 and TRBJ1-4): KAGVTQTPRYLIKTRGQQVTLSCSPISGHRSVSWYQQTPGQGLQFLFEYFSETQRNKGNFPGRFSGRQFSNSRSEMNVSTLELGDSALYLCASSLYPRVTNEKLFFGSGTQLSVL.

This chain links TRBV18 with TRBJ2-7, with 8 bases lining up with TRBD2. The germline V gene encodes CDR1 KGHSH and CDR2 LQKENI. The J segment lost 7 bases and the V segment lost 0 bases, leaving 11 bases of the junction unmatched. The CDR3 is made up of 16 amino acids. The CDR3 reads CASSPPGSGSSGEQYF. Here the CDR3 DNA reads TGTGCCAGCTCACCACCGGGCAGCGGGAGCAGTGGAGAGCAGTACTTC.

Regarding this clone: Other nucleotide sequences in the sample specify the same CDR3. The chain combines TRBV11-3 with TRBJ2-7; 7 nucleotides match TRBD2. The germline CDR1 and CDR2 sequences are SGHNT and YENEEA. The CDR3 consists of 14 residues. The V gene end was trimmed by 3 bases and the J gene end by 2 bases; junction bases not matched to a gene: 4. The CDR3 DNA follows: TGTGCCAGCAGCTTCGGCGGGGGAGCCTACGAGCAGTACTTC. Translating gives CASSFGGGAYEQYF.

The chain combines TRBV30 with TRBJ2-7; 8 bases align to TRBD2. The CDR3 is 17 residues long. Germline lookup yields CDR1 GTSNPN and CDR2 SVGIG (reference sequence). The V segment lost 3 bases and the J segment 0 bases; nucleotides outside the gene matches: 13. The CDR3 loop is CAWRRREGPPGSYEQYF. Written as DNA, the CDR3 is TGTGCCTGGAGACGACGGGAGGGCCCGCCTGGCTCCTACGAGCAGTACTTC.

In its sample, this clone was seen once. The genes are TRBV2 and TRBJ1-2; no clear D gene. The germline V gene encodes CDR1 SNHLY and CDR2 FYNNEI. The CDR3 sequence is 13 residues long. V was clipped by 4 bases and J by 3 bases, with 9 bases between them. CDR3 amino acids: CASSAIVDYGYTF. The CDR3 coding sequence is TGTGCCAGCAGTGCAATTGTAGACTATGGCTACACCTTC.

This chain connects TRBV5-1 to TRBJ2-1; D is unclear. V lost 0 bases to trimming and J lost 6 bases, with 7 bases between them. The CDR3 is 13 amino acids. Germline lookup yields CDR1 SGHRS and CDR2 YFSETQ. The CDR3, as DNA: TGCGCCAGCAGCTTGGGACTTACCAATGAGCAGTTCTTC. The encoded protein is CASSLGLTNEQFF.

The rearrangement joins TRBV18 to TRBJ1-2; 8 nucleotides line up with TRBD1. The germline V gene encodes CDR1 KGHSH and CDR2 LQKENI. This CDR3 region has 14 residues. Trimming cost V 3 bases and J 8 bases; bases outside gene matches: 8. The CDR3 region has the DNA TGTGCCAGCTCACCCAGGCAGGGGGCCAACGGCTACACCTTC. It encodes CASSPRQGANGYTF. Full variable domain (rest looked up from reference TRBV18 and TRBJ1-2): NAGVMQNPRHLVRRRGQEARLRCSPMKGHSHVYWYRQLPEEGLKFMVYLQKENIIDESGMPKERFSAEFPKEGPSILRIQQVVRGDSAAYFCASSPRQGANGYTFGSGTRLTVV.

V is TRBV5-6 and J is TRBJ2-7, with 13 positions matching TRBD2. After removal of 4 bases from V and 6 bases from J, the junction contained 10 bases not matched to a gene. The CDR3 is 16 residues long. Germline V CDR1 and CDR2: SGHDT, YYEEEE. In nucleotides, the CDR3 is TGTGCCAGCAGCACGGGACTAGCGGGGCCATCCACCGAGCAGTACTTC. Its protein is CASSTGLAGPSTEQYF.

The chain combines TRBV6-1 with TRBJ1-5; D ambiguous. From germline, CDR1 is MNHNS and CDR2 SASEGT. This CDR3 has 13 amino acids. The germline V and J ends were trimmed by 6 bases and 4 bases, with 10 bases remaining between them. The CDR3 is CASSETTNQPQHF. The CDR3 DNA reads TGTGCCAGCAGCGAAACAACAAATCAGCCCCAGCATTTT.

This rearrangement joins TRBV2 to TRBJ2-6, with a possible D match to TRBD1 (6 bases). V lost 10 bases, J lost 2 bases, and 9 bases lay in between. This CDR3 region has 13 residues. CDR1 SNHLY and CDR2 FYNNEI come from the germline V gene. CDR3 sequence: CATTGTGANVLTF. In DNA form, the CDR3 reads TGTGCCACAACAGGGACTGGGGCCAACGTCCTGACTTTC.

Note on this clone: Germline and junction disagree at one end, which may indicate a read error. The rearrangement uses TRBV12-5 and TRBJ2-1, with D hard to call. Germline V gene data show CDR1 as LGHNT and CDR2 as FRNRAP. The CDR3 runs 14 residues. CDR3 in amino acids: CASGLGGSYNEQFF. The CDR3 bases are TGTGCTAGTGGGTTGGGCGGCTCCTACAATGAGCAGTTCTTC.

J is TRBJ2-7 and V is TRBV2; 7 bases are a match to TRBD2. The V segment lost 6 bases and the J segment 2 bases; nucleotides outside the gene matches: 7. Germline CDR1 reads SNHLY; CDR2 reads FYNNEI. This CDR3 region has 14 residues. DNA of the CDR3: TGTGCCAGCAGCCCGGGGGGTCTCACCTACGAGCAGTACTTC. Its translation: CASSPGGLTYEQYF.

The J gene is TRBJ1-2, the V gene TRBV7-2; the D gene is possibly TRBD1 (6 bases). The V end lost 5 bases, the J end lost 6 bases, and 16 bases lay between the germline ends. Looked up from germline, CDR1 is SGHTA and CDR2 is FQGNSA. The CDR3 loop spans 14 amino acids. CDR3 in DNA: TGTGCCAGCAGCAACAAACAGGGAATTGATGGCTACACCTTC. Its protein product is CASSNKQGIDGYTF.

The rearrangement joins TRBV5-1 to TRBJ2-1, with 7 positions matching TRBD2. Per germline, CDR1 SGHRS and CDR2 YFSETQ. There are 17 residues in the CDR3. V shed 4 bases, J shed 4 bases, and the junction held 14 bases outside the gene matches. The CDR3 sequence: CASSPSGIGILYNEQFF. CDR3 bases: TGCGCCAGCAGCCCCAGCGGGATTGGTATTCTTTACAATGAGCAGTTCTTC.

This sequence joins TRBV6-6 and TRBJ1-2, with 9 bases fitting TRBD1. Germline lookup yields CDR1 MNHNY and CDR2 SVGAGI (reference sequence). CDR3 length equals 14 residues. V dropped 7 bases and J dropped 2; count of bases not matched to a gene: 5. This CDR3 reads CASNGQGQNYGYTF. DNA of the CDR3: TGTGCCAGCAACGGACAGGGGCAAAACTATGGCTACACCTTC.

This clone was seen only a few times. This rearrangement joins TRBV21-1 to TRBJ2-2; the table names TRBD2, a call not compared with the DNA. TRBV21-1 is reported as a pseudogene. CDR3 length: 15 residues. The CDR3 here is CASSKPPGNTGELFF. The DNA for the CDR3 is TGTGCCAGCAGCAAACCCCCGGGGAACACCGGGGAGCTGTTTTTT.

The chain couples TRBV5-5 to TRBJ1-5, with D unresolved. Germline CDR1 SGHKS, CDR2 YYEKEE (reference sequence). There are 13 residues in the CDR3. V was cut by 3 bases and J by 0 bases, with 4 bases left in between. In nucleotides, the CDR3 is TGTGCCAGCAGCTCCTATAGCAATCAGCCCCAGCATTTT. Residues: CASSSYSNQPQHF.

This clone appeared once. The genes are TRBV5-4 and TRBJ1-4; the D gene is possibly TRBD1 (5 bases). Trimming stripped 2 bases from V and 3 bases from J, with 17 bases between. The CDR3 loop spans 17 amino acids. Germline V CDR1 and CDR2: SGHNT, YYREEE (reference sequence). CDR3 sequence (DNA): TGTGCCAGCAGCTTAATAGGCAGGGAGGGCCCTAATGAAAAACTGTTTTTT. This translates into CASSLIGREGPNEKLFF. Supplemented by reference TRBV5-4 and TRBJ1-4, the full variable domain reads ETGVTQSPTHLIKTRGQQVTLRCSSQSGHNTVSWYQQALGQGPQFIFQYYREEENGRGNFPPRFSGLQFPNYSSELNVNALELDDSALYLCASSLIGREGPNEKLFFGSGTQLSVL.

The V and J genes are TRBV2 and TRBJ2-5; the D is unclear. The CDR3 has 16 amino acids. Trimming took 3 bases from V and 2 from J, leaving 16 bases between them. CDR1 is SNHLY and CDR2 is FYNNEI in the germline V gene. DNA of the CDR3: TGTGCCAGCAGTGAGGGAATTAGCTCTCTTCAAGAGACCCAGTACTTC. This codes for CASSEGISSLQETQYF.

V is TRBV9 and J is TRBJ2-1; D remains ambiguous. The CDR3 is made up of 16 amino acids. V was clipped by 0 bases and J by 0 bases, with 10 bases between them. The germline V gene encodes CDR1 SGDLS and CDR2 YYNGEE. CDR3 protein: CASSVVGVVSYNEQFF. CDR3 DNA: TGTGCCAGCAGCGTAGTTGGGGTAGTCTCCTACAATGAGCAGTTCTTC.

In DNA form, the CDR3 reads TGTGCCTGGAGTCCCGGACAGTCCAACTATGGCTACACCTTC. It yields the protein CAWSPGQSNYGYTF. The rearrangement links TRBV30 to TRBJ1-2, with D maybe TRBD1 (6 bases). The CDR3 runs to 14 residues. V gave up 2 bases and J gave up 2 bases, with 12 bases separating them. CDR1 and CDR2 (germline): GTSNPN, SVGIG (reference sequence). The full variable domain, rest sourced from reference TRBV30 and TRBJ1-2, is SQTIHQWPATLVQPVGSPLSLECTVEGTSNPNLYWYRQAAGRGLQLLFYSVGIGQISSEVPQNLSASRPQDRQFILSSKKLLLSDSGFYLCAWSPGQSNYGYTFGSGTRLTVV.

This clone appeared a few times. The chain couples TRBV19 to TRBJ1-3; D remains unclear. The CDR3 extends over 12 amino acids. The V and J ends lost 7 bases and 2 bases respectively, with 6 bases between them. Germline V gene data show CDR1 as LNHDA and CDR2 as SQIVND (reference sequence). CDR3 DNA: TGTGCCAGTACCGGGGCTGGAAACACCATATATTTT. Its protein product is CASTGAGNTIYF.